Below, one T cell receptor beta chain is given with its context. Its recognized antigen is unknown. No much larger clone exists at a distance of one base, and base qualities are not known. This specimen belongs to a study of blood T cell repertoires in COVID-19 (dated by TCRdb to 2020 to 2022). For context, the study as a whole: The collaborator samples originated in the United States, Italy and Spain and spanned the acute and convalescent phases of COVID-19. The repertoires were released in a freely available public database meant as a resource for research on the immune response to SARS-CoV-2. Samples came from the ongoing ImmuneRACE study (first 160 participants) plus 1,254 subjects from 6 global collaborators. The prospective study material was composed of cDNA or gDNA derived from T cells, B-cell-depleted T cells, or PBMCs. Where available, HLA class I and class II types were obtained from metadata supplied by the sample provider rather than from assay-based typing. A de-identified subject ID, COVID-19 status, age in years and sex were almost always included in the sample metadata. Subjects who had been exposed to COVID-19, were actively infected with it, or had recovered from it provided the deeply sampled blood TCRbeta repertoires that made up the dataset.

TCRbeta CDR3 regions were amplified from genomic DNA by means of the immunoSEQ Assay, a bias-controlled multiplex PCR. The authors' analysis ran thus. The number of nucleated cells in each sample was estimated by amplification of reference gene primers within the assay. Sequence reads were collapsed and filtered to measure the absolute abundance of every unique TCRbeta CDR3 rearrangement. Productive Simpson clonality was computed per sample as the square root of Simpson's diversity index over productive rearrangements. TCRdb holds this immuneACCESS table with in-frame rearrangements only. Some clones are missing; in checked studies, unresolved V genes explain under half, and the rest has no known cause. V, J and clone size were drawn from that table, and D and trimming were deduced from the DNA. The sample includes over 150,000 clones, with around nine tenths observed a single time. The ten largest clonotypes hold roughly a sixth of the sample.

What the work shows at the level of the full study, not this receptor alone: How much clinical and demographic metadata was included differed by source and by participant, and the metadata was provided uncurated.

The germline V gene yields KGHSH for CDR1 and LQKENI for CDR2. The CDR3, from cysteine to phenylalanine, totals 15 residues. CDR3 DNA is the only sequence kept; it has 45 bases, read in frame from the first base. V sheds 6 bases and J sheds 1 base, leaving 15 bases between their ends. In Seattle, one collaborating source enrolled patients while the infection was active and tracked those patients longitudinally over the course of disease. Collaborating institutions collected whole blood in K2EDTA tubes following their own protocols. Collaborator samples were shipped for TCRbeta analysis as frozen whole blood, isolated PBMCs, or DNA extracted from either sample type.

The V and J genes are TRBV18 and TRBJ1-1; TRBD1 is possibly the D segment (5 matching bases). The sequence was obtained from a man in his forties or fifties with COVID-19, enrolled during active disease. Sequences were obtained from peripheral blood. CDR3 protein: CASSPARGENTEAFF. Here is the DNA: TGTGCCAGCTCTCCAGCCCGGGGGGAGAACACTGAAGCTTTCTTT.